These 28 T cell receptor beta chains were sequenced from one sample in a study of OX40 agonist ivuxolimab in advanced cancers. Some clones are missing from TCRdb's copy, which holds only in-frame ones; the method was immunoSEQ multiplex PCR. The data show fewer than 85,000 clones, about 87% seen once. Specimen: CD4+ or CD8+ T cells sorted from blood, collected in a trial of the OX40 agonist ivuxolimab. Receptors originate from an adult with an advanced solid tumor such as melanoma, head and neck, liver or kidney cancer.

The chain has TRBV28 and TRBJ2-5, with D tentatively TRBD1 (6 bases). With the DNA end fitting TRBJ2-7 better, the J assignment may be wrong. Looked up from germline, CDR1 is MDHEN and CDR2 is SYDVKM. This CDR3 region has 11 residues. The chain's CDR3 is CASRDIYEQYF. The CDR3 DNA sequence: TGTGCCAGCCGGGACATTTACGAGCAGTACTTC.

This chain joins TRBV6-1 and TRBJ2-7; D is ambiguous. CDR1 is MNHNS, CDR2 SASEGT, per germline. V lost 1 base to trimming and J lost 10 bases, with 17 bases between them. CDR3 length: 14 amino acids. The DNA for the CDR3 is TGTGCCAGCAGTGAAGAGGCCAGGTCCCGAGCTCAGTACTTC. This encodes CASSEEARSRAQYF.

This clone occurred a few times. The chain recombines TRBV6-5 with TRBJ2-2; D is uncertain. V was clipped by 8 bases and J by 2 bases, with 9 bases between them. Germline CDR1 MNHEY, CDR2 SVGAGI. The CDR3 contains 13 residues. In DNA form, the CDR3 reads TGTGCCAGCGGAACAGACAACACCGGGGAGCTGTTTTTT. Its translation is CASGTDNTGELFF.

V and J are TRBV2 and TRBJ1-2, with 8 bases fitting TRBD1. Germline lookup yields CDR1 SNHLY and CDR2 FYNNEI. The CDR3 spans 14 residues. The V segment lost 1 base and the J segment 5 bases; nucleotides outside the gene matches: 3. CDR3 loop: CASSEDTGGYGYTF. CDR3 coding DNA: TGTGCCAGCAGTGAAGACACAGGGGGTTATGGCTACACCTTC.

The count of this clone is one. CDR3 nucleotides: TGTGCCAGCAGGTCCTCTAGCGGGGGATACGAGCAGTACTTC. Translation: CASRSSSGGYEQYF. The V gene is TRBV2, the J gene TRBJ2-5, with 10 bases aligning to TRBD2. The DNA matches TRBJ2-7 better at its end, which makes the J call doubtful. The CDR3 spans 14 residues. Looked up from germline, CDR1 is SNHLY and CDR2 is FYNNEI.

About this clone itself: The sample carries other DNA sequences with the same CDR3. The rearrangement links TRBV4-3 to TRBJ2-1; TRBD2 agrees at 10 bases. CDR3 size: 16 residues. CDR1 and CDR2 from the germline V gene are LGHNA and YSLEER. The V segment lost 0 bases and the J segment 4 bases; nucleotides outside the gene matches: 3. The CDR3 sequence is CASSQDPSGGYNEQFF. The DNA for the CDR3 is TGCGCCAGCAGCCAAGACCCTAGCGGGGGTTACAATGAGCAGTTCTTC.

This chain links TRBV7-2 with TRBJ1-2; TRBD1 aligns across 7 bases. V lost 9 bases and J lost 4; bases outside the gene matches: 14. Germline V gene data show CDR1 as SGHTA and CDR2 as FQGNSA. The CDR3 is 15 amino acids. DNA of the CDR3: TGTGCCAGTTCGAGGGGGCAGGGGATGACCTATGGCTACACCTTC. It specifies CASSRGQGMTYGYTF.

The chain has TRBV4-3 and TRBJ2-3; D is perhaps TRBD2 (5 bases). Per the germline V gene, CDR1 is LGHNA and CDR2 is YSLEER. V lost 0 bases to trimming and J lost 1 base, with 8 bases between them. CDR3 length equals 15 residues. Written as DNA, the CDR3 is TGCGCCAGCAGCCAAGAATGGCGGGGCACAGATACGCAGTATTTT. It translates to CASSQEWRGTDTQYF.

The chain links TRBV4-3 to TRBJ2-7; D is possibly TRBD1 (6 bases). The germline gives CDR1 LGHNA, CDR2 YSLEER. With 0 bases removed from V and 2 bases from J, the gap between germline ends came to 14 bases. The CDR3 has 16 residues. The DNA of the CDR3 is TGCGCCAGCAGCCAAGAGGTATCAGCAGGGGCCTACGAGCAGTACTTC. Its protein product is CASSQEVSAGAYEQYF.

The chain is built from TRBV2 and TRBJ1-1; tentative D call: TRBD1 (6 bases). Trimming shortened V by 2 bases and J by 3 bases, and 10 bases separated the two germline ends. CDR3 length: 14 amino acids. From germline, CDR1 is SNHLY and CDR2 FYNNEI. CDR3 coding DNA: TGTGCCAGCAGTGAACTAGGGGGGGACACTGAAGCTTTCTTT. Amino acid sequence: CASSELGGDTEAFF.

The rearrangement links TRBV21-1 to TRBJ1-2; the table's D gene call, TRBD1, was not cross checked with the DNA. TRBV21-1 is labeled a pseudogene. This CDR3 has 15 residues. CDR3 in DNA: TGTGCCAGCAGCTCTTGGGACAGGGAGGTCAAAGGCTACACCTTC. Amino acids: CASSSWDREVKGYTF.

The rearrangement uses TRBV7-9 and TRBJ2-7, with 7 bases fitting TRBD1. This CDR3 has 13 residues. V dropped 5 bases and J dropped 4; count of bases not matched to a gene: 5. CDR1 SEHNR and CDR2 FQNEAQ come from the germline V gene (reference sequence). The CDR3 is CASSQDRAYEQYF. In DNA form, the CDR3 reads TGTGCCAGCAGCCAAGACAGGGCGTACGAGCAGTACTTC.

The chain is built from TRBV9 and TRBJ1-1; D is unclear. Per the germline V gene, CDR1 is SGDLS and CDR2 is YYNGEE. The CDR3 is made up of 17 amino acids. Trimming took off 0 bases at V and 3 bases at J, with 18 bases between the two ends. The chain's CDR3 is CASSVATREIGDTEAFF. CDR3 bases: TGTGCCAGCAGCGTAGCTACTAGGGAGATCGGCGACACTGAAGCTTTCTTT.

This chain connects TRBV11-1 to TRBJ2-7; D is perhaps TRBD2 (5 bases). Trimming took off 3 bases at V and 3 bases at J, with 12 bases between the two ends. Germline V gives CDR1 SGHAT, CDR2 FQDESV (reference sequence). The CDR3 extends over 14 amino acids. Here the CDR3 reads CASSLSEGYYEQYF. The CDR3 DNA reads as TGTGCCAGCAGCTTGAGTGAGGGCTACTACGAGCAGTACTTC.

Concerning this clone itself: Other DNA sequences in the sample encode the same CDR3. The chain links TRBV5-4 to TRBJ1-2; no firm D call. This CDR3 has 13 amino acids. From germline, CDR1 is SGHNT and CDR2 YYREEE (reference sequence). V lost 0 bases and J 2 bases, leaving 5 bases between the germline ends. The CDR3 here is CASSLAGNYGYTF. The CDR3 DNA follows: TGTGCCAGCAGCTTGGCCGGAAACTATGGCTACACCTTC.

The rearrangement uses TRBV18 and TRBJ1-1; D call uncertain. Trimming removed 1 base at V and 4 bases at J, with 25 bases between. Per the germline V gene, CDR1 is KGHSH and CDR2 is LQKENI. The CDR3 runs to 19 residues. The DNA for the CDR3 is TGTGCCAGCTCACCACAGGTATTAGACGTATCCCAAGCGAGCACTGAAGCTTTCTTT. Translated, it gives CASSPQVLDVSQASTEAFF.

A remark on this clone: Mismatch with germline at one junction end may stem from a read error. This rearrangement joins TRBV2 to TRBJ2-7, with D perhaps TRBD2 (5 bases). This CDR3 spans 11 amino acids. The germline V gene has CDR1 SNHLY and CDR2 FYNNEI. CDR3 nucleotides: TGTGCCAGCAGTGAATCACGGACTTTGTCCTTC. Translation gives CASSESRTLSF.

V gene TRBV15 combines with J gene TRBJ2-7; possible D gene TRBD2, 6 bases. The V and J ends lost 0 bases and 5 bases respectively, with 14 bases between them. Per the germline V gene, CDR1 is LNHNV and CDR2 is YYDKDF (reference sequence). The CDR3 runs to 15 residues. This CDR3 reads CATSRDWGGGNEQYF. The DNA of the CDR3 is TGTGCCACCAGCAGAGATTGGGGCGGAGGGAACGAGCAGTACTTC.

The chain carries TRBV2 and TRBJ2-5; D may be TRBD2 (6 bases). Germline V CDR1 and CDR2: SNHLY, FYNNEI. Trimming stripped 9 bases from V and 0 bases from J, with 8 bases between. There are 12 residues in the CDR3. The CDR3 is CASTGDQETQYF. The DNA for the CDR3 is TGTGCCAGTACGGGGGACCAAGAGACCCAGTACTTC.

This clone has a single count. The V gene is TRBV28, the J gene TRBJ2-7, with a weak D call TRBD2 (6 bases). Germline V gene lookup returns CDR1 MDHEN and CDR2 SYDVKM. V lost 5 bases and J 4 bases, leaving 21 bases between the germline ends. CDR3 length equals 16 residues. The CDR3 DNA follows: TGTGCCAGCAGTCCCGGGTGGGGGGAGGTGCGGTACGAGCAGTACTTC. This sequence encodes CASSPGWGEVRYEQYF.

V is TRBV10-2 and J is TRBJ1-6; a weak D match, TRBD1 (5 bases). This CDR3 has 13 amino acids. Trimming left V 3 bases short and J 17 bases short, with 17 bases between. Germline V gene data show CDR1 as WSHSY and CDR2 as SAAADI. The CDR3 sequence is CASSDKSPRDVHF. As DNA, the CDR3 is TGCGCCAGCAGTGACAAAAGCCCCCGGGACGTCCACTTT.

This clone was seen only once. V and J are TRBV5-4 and TRBJ1-3; D unresolved. The germline V and J ends were trimmed by 0 bases and 0 bases, with 10 bases remaining between them. CDR3 length equals 16 residues. Germline values: CDR1 SGHNT, CDR2 YYREEE (reference sequence). The CDR3 region has the DNA TGTGCCAGCAGCTTGGCCGGAGGAAACTCTGGAAACACCATATATTTT. This translates into CASSLAGGNSGNTIYF.

The V and J genes are TRBV5-1 and TRBJ1-3; D not resolved. V was clipped by 0 bases and J by 0 bases, with 10 bases between them. Germline loops: CDR1 SGHRS, CDR2 YFSETQ. This CDR3 has 16 amino acids. The CDR3 DNA reads as TGCGCCAGCAGCTTGGAGGCGGGAAGCTCTGGAAACACCATATATTTT. Residues: CASSLEAGSSGNTIYF.

The chain carries TRBV4-3 and TRBJ2-7; 8 bases fit TRBD2. The CDR3 is 13 residues long. Trimming removed 1 base from V and 9 bases from J; junction bases left unmatched: 5. Germline V gene data show CDR1 as LGHNA and CDR2 as YSLEER. The CDR3 coding sequence is TGCGCCAGCAGCCAAGTCCGGGAGGGTGGGCAGTACTTC. This sequence encodes CASSQVREGGQYF.

The count of this clone is one. This chain links TRBV5-8 with TRBJ2-1, with 8 bases fitting TRBD2. CDR3 length: 16 residues. V was clipped by 5 bases and J by 10 bases; unmatched bases: 17. CDR1 is SGHTS, CDR2 YDEGEE, per germline. CDR3 sequence (DNA): TGTGCCAGCAGTGGCGGGGGGCTGAATAGGGTCGGGGAGCAGTTCTTC. This gives the protein CASSGGGLNRVGEQFF.

V and J are TRBV28 and TRBJ1-5; D call uncertain. The CDR3 contains 17 residues. Germline V gene lookup returns CDR1 MDHEN and CDR2 SYDVKM. V lost 6 bases and J 7 bases, leaving 25 bases between the germline ends. In DNA form, the CDR3 reads TGTGCCAGCAGCTTCACGGACGGGGTTCGGGTATTGCAGCCCCAGCATTTT. Translation gives CASSFTDGVRVLQPQHF.

This clone is a singleton in its sample. V usage is TRBV2 and J usage is TRBJ2-3, with D unresolved. V shed 2 bases and J shed 0 bases, with 0 bases lying between them. The CDR3 has 12 amino acids. Germline CDR1 is SNHLY and CDR2 is FYNNEI. CDR3 DNA: TGTGCCAGCAGTGAAAGCACAGATACGCAGTATTTT. It is translated as CASSESTDTQYF.

The CDR3 sequence: CASSPYHETQYF. In DNA form, the CDR3 reads TGTGCCAGCTCACCTTATCACGAGACCCAGTACTTC. The chain uses TRBV18 and TRBJ2-5; no clear D gene. The length of the CDR3 is 12 residues. The germline V gene encodes CDR1 KGHSH and CDR2 LQKENI. The V gene lost 3 bases and the J gene lost 5 bases, with 7 bases spanning the gap.